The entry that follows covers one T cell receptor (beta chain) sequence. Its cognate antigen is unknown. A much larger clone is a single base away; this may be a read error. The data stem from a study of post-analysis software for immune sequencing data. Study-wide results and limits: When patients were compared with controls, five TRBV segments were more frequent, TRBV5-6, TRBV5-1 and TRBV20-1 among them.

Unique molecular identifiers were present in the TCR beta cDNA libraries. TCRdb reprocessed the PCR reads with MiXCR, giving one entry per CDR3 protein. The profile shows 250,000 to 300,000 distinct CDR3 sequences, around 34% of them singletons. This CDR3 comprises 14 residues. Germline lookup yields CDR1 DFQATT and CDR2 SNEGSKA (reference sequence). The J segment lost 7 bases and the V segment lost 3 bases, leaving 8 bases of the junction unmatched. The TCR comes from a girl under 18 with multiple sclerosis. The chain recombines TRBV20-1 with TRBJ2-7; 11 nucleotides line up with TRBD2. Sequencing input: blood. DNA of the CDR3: TGCAGTGCTAGGTCTAGCGGGGGGATCAATGAGCAGTACTTC. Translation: CSARSSGGINEQYF.